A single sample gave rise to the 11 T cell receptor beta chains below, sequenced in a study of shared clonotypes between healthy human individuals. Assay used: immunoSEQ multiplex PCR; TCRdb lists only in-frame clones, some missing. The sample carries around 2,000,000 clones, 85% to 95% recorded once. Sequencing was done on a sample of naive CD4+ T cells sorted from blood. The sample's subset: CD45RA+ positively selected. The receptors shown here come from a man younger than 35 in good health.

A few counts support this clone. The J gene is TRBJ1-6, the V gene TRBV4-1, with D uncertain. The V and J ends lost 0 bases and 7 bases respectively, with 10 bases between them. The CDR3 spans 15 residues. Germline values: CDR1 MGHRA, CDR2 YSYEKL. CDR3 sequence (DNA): TGCGCCAGCAGCCAAGAAGGCAGAGAGAATTCACCCCTCCACTTT. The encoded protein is CASSQEGRENSPLHF.

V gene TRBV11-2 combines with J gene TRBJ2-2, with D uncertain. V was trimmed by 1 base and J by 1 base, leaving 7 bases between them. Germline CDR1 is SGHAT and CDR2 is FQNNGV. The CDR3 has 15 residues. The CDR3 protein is CASSLVSRNTGELFF. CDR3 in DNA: TGTGCCAGCAGCTTAGTTTCCAGGAACACCGGGGAGCTGTTTTTT.

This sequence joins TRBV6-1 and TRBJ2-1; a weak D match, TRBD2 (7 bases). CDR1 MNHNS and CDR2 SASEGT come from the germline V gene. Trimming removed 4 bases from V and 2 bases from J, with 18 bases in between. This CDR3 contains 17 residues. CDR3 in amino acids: CASSVGLGGGPYNEQFF. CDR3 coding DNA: TGTGCCAGCAGTGTAGGGCTAGGGGGGGGCCCCTACAATGAGCAGTTCTTC.

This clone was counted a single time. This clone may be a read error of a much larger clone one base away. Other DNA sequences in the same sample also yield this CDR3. CDR3 sequence reads: CASSGTGNQPQHF. The CDR3 DNA is TGTGCCAGCAGCGGGACAGGGAATCAGCCCCAGCATTTT. The genes are TRBV25-1 and TRBJ1-5; 9 bases align to TRBD1. CDR3 length: 13 residues. Germline CDR1 reads MGHDK; CDR2 reads SYGVNS. V lost 6 bases, J lost 4 bases, and 1 base stayed unmatched.

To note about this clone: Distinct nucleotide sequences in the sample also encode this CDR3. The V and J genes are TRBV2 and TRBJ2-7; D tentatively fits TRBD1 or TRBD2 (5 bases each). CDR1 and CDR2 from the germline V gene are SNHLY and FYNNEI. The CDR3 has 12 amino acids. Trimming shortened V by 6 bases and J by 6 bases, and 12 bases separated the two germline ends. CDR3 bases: TGTGCCAGCAGGGGTGAGGGGAGCGAGCAGTACTTC. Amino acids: CASRGEGSEQYF.

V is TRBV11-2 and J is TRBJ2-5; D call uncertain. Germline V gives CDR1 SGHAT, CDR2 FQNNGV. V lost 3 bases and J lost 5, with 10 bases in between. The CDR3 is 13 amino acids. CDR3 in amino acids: CASSFPGSETQYF. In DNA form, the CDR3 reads TGTGCCAGCAGCTTTCCTGGGTCGGAGACCCAGTACTTC.

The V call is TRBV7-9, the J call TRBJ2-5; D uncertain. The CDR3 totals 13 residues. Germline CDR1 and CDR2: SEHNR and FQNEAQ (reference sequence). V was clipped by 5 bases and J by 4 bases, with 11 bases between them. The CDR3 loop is CASSPGPRETQYF. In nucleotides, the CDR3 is TGTGCCAGCAGCCCCGGGCCGAGAGAGACCCAGTACTTC.

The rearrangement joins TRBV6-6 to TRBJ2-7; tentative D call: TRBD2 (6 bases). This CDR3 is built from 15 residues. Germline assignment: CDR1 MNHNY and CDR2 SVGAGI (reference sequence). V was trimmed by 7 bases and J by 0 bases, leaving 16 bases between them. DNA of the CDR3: TGTGCCAGCACTTTCCTAGCGCAGGGCTCCTACGAGCAGTACTTC. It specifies CASTFLAQGSYEQYF.

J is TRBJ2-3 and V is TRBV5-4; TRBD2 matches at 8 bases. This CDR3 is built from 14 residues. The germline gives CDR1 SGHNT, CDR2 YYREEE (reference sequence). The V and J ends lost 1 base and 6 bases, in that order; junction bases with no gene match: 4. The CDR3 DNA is TGTGCCAGCAGCTTGCCCGGGGGGGCGGATACGCAGTATTTT. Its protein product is CASSLPGGADTQYF.

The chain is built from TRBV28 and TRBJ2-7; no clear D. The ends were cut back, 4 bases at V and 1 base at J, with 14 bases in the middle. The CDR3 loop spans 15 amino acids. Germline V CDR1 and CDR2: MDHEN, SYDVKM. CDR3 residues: CASSSPGGSSYEQYF. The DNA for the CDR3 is TGTGCCAGCAGTTCCCCTGGCGGTTCATCCTACGAGCAGTACTTC.

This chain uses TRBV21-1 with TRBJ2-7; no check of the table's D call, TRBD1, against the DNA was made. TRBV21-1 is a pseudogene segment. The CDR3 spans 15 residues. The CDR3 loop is CASIFEGTGAYEQYF. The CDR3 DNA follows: TGTGCCAGCATTTTTGAAGGGACAGGGGCCTACGAGCAGTACTTC.